This T cell receptor beta chain stems from a study of shared clonotypes between healthy human individuals. Study in general: Donors consisted of two women and a few men between 18 and 49.

Adults of Caucasian background living in Nashville, Tennessee made up all donors. V lost 1 base to trimming and J lost 6 bases, with 7 bases between them. Germline V gives CDR1 SGHNT, CDR2 YYREEE (reference sequence). The CDR3 length is 13 residues. Generated by immunoSEQ multiplex PCR, the TCRdb table keeps only in-frame clones and is missing some. The sample consists of roughly 1,500,000 clones, around 98.5% of them appearing once. The sequence was collected from a man aged 25-45 years in good health. Material for sequencing was naive CD4+ T cells sorted from blood. The sample's subset: CD45RA+ positively selected. The chain is built from TRBV5-4 and TRBJ2-2; TRBD1 might be the D (5 bases). CDR3 protein: CASSLPGPGELFF. Here the CDR3 DNA reads TGTGCCAGCAGCTTGCCAGGGCCCGGGGAGCTGTTTTTT.